Presented here are 2 T cell receptor beta chains from one specimen sequenced in a study of blood T cell repertoires in COVID-19. Some clones are missing from TCRdb's copy, which holds only in-frame ones; the method was immunoSEQ multiplex PCR. The table has approximately 58,000 clones, 90% to 95% seen once. The sample taken for sequencing was peripheral blood. The receptor source for this set is a human donor in a cohort sampled during active COVID-19.

The chain employs TRBV5-5 and TRBJ1-1; D remains ambiguous. The CDR3 is 14 residues long. The germline V and J ends were trimmed by 2 bases and 5 bases, with 13 bases remaining between them. Germline lookup yields CDR1 SGHKS and CDR2 YYEKEE (reference sequence). This CDR3 reads CASSLEGAFTEAFF. The CDR3 DNA sequence: TGTGCCAGCAGCTTAGAGGGCGCGTTTACTGAAGCTTTCTTT.

The CDR3 spells CASSRDRGGYGYTF. CDR3 DNA sequence: TGTGCCAGCAGCCGGGACAGGGGAGGATATGGCTACACCTTC. This rearrangement joins TRBV3-1 (or the pseudogene TRBV3-2) to TRBJ1-2; 10 bases agree with TRBD1. V lost 4 bases and J lost 5; bases outside the gene matches: 4. Per germline, CDR1 LGHDT and CDR2 YNNKEL (reference sequence). The CDR3 contains 14 residues.